Below are 5 T cell receptor beta chains sequenced from a single sample in a study of shared clonotypes between healthy human individuals. Libraries were prepared by immunoSEQ multiplex PCR; TCRdb keeps only in-frame clonotypes and omits some of them. The table has 1,400,000 or so clones, around 98.5% seen once. The source material was naive CD4+ T cells sorted from blood. The subset here: CD45RA+ positively selected. The receptors derive from a man younger than 45 in good health.

This sequence joins TRBV11-2 and TRBJ2-3, with 11 bases that match TRBD2. CDR1 and CDR2 from the germline V gene are SGHAT and FQNNGV. The CDR3 consists of 17 residues. The trim removed 1 base at V and 4 bases at J, leaving 7 bases unmatched. The CDR3 reads CASSLVASGRSSDTQYF. Written as DNA, the CDR3 is TGTGCCAGCAGCTTAGTGGCTAGCGGGAGGTCATCAGATACGCAGTATTTT.

The V gene is TRBV6-6, the J gene TRBJ2-5; 11 nucleotides agree with TRBD2. Losses at the gene ends were 6 bases for V and 4 bases for J; bases not matched to a gene: 7. The CDR3 sequence is 15 residues long. Germline lookup yields CDR1 MNHNY and CDR2 SVGAGI (reference sequence). CDR3 DNA sequence: TGTGCCAGCAGCCTACTAGCGGGAGTAGGAGAGACCCAGTACTTC. Translated, it gives CASSLLAGVGETQYF.

V is TRBV6-5 and J is TRBJ1-5; D is ambiguous. This CDR3 is built from 12 residues. Germline-derived CDR1 and CDR2 are MNHEY and SVGAGI. V was shortened by 7 bases and J by 0 bases, with 4 bases between the two germline ends. As DNA, the CDR3 is TGTGCCAGCATTGATAGCAATCAGCCCCAGCATTTT. Protein sequence: CASIDSNQPQHF.

The rearrangement uses TRBV7-2 and TRBJ1-5; the match to TRBD1 covers 8 bases. Germline CDR1 reads SGHTA; CDR2 reads FQGNSA. The CDR3 totals 17 residues. The junction had 13 bases not matched to a gene; V was cut back by 5 bases and J by 4 bases. CDR3 region: CASSPPPQGAWNQPQHF. CDR3 nucleotide sequence: TGTGCCAGCAGCCCACCCCCCCAGGGGGCTTGGAATCAGCCCCAGCATTTT.

Notes on this clone: The sample has other DNA sequences that encode this CDR3 too. This chain links TRBV9 with TRBJ1-1, with 9 bases fitting TRBD1. Germline CDR1 is SGDLS and CDR2 is YYNGEE. This CDR3 spans 14 amino acids. V was clipped by 6 bases and J by 1 base; unmatched bases: 4. DNA for the CDR3: TGTGCCAGCACCAGGACAGGGGAGAACACTGAAGCTTTCTTT. This codes for CASTRTGENTEAFF.